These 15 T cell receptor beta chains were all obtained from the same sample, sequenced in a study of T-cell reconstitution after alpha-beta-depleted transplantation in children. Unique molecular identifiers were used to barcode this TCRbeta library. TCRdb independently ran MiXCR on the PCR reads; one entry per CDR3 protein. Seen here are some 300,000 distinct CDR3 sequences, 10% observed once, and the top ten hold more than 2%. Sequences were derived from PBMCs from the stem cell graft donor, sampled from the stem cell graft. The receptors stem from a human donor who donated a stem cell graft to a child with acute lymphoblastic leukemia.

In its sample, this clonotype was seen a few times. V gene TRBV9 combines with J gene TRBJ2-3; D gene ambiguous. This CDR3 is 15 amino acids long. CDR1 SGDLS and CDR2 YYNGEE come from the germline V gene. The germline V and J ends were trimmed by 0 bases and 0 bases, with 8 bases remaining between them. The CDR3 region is CASSVGGSSTDTQYF. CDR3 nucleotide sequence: TGTGCCAGCAGCGTAGGTGGGTCTAGCACAGATACGCAGTATTTT.

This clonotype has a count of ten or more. The CDR3 protein is CATSRGGQGPHLASSYEQYF. The CDR3 bases are TGTGCCACCAGCAGAGGGGGTCAGGGCCCCCACCTCGCAAGCTCCTACGAGCAGTACTTC. The chain carries TRBV15 and TRBJ2-7; perhaps TRBD1 as D (5 bases). The CDR3 runs to 20 residues. Germline assignment: CDR1 LNHNV and CDR2 YYDKDF (reference sequence). Trimming took off 1 base at V and 0 bases at J, with 25 bases between the two ends.

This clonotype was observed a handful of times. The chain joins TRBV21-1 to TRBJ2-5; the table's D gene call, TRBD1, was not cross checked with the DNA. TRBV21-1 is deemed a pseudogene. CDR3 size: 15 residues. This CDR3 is CASSSSGVPKETQYF. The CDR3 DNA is TGTGCCAGCAGCTCCTCAGGGGTCCCTAAAGAGACCCAGTACTTC.

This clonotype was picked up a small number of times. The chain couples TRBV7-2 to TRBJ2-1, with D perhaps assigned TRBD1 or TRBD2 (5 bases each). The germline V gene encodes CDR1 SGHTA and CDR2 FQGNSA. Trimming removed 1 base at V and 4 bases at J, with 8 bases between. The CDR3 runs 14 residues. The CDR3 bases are TGTGCCAGCAGCTTAGAAGGGACGTACAATGAGCAGTTCTTC. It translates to CASSLEGTYNEQFF.

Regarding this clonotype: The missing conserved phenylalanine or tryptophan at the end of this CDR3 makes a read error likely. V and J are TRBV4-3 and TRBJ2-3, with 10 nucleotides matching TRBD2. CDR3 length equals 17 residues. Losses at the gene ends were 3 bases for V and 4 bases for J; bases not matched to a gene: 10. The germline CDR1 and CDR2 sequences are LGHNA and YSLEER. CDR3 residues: CASSQASTAGGPDTQYS. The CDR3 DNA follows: TGCGCCAGCAGCCAGGCCTCGACAGCGGGAGGGCCAGATACGCAGTATTCT.

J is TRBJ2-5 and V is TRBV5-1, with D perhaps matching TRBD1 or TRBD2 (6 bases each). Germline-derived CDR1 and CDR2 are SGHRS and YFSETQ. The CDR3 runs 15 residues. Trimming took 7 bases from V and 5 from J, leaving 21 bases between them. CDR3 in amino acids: CASSPGALGRETQYF. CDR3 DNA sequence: TGCGCCAGCTCCCCGGGGGCCTTAGGTCGGGAGACCCAGTACTTC.

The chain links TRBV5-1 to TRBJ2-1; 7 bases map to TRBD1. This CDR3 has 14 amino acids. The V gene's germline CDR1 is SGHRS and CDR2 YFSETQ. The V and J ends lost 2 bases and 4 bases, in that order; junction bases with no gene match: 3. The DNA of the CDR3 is TGCGCCAGCAGCTTAACGACAGGGTACAATGAGCAGTTCTTC. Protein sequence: CASSLTTGYNEQFF.

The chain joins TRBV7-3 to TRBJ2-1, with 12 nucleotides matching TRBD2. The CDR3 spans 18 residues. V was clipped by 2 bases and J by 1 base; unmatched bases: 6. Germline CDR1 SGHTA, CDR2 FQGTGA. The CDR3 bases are TGTGCCAGCAGCTTATTGCCTAGCGGGGGGGGATCCTACAATGAGCAGTTCTTC. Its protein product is CASSLLPSGGGSYNEQFF.

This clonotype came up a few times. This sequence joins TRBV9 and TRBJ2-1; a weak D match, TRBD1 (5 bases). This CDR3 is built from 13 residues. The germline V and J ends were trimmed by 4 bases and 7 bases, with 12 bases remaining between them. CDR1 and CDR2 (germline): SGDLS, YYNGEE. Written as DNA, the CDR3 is TGTGCCAGCAGCCTGCCAGGGTGGAATGAGCAGTTCTTC. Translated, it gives CASSLPGWNEQFF.

The CDR3: CSATPGGRFNYEQYF. The CDR3 nucleotides are TGCAGTGCTACCCCCGGAGGGCGGTTCAACTACGAGCAGTACTTC. The V gene is TRBV20-1, the J gene TRBJ2-7, with D possibly being TRBD2 (6 bases). CDR1 and CDR2 (germline): DFQATT, SNEGSKA (reference sequence). Trimming pared 4 bases from V and 3 bases from J, leaving 19 bases between. The CDR3 length is 15 residues.

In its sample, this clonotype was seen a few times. CDR3 loop: CSASGTRTDTQYF. CDR3 DNA: TGCAGTGCTAGCGGGACGCGCACAGATACGCAGTATTTT. The chain recombines TRBV20-1 with TRBJ2-3, with D perhaps TRBD1 or TRBD2 (5 bases each). Trimming pared 3 bases from V and 1 base from J, leaving 8 bases between. This CDR3 contains 13 residues. Germline V gene data show CDR1 as DFQATT and CDR2 as SNEGSKA (reference sequence).

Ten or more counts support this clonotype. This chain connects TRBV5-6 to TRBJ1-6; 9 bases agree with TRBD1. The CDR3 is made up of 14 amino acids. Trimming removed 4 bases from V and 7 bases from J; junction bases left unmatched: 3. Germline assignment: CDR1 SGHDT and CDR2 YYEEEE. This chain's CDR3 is CASSRQGGNSPLHF. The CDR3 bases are TGTGCCAGCAGCCGACAGGGGGGAAATTCACCCCTCCACTTT.

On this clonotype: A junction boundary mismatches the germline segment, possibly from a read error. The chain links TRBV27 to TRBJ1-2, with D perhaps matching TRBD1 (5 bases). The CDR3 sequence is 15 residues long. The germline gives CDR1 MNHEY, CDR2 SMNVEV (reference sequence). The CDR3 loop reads CASCFRPSGGYGYTF. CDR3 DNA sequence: TGTGCCAGCTGTTTCCGGCCCTCTGGGGGCTATGGCTACACCTTC.

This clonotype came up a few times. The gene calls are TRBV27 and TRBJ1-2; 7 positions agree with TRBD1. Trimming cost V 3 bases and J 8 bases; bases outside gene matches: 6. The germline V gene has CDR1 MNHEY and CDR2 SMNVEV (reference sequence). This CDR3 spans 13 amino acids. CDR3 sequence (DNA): TGTGCCAGCAGTTTCCCCACAGGGGACGGCTACACCTTC. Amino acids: CASSFPTGDGYTF.

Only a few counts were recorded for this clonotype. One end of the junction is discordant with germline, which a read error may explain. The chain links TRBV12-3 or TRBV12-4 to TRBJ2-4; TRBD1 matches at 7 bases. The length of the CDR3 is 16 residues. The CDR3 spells CASSLRGTADLMRLSF. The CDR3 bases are TGTGCCAGCAGTTTAAGAGGGACAGCGGACCTGATGAGGCTTTCCTTC.